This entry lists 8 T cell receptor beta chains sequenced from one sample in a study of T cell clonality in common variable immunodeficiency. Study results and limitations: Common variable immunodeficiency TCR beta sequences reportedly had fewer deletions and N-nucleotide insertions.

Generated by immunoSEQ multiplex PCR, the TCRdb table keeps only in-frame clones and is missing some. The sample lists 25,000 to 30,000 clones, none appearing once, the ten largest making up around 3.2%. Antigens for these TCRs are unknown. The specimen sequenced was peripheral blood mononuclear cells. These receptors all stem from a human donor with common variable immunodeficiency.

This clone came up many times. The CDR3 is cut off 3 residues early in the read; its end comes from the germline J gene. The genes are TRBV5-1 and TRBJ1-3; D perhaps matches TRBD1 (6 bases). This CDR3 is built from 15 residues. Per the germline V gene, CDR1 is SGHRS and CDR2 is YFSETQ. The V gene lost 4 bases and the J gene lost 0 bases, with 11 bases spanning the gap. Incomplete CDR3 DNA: TGCGCCAGCAGCCCGGACAGCACCTCTGGAAACACC. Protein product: CASSPDSTSGNT. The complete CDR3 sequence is CASSPDSTSGNTIYF.

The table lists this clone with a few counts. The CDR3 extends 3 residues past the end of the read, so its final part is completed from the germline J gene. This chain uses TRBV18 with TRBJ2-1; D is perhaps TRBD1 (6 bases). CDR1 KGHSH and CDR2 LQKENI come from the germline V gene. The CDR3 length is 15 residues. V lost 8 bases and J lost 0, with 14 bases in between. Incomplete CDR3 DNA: TGTGCCAGCACCCTTTTGACAGGCTCCTACAATGAG. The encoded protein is CASTLLTGSYNE. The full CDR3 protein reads CASTLLTGSYNEQFF. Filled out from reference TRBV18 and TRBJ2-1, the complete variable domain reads NAGVMQNPRHLVRRRGQEARLRCSPMKGHSHVYWYRQLPEEGLKFMVYLQKENIIDESGMPKERFSAEFPKEGPSILRIQQVVRGDSAAYFCASTLLTGSYNEQFFGPGTRLTVL.

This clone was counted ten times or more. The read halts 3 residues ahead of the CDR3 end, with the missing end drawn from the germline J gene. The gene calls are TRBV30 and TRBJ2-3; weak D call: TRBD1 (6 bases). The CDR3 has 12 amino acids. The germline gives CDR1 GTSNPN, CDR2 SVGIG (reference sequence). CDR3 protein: CAWSGGQGTQYF. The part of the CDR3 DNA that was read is TGTGCCTGGAGTGGGGGCCAGGGGACG.

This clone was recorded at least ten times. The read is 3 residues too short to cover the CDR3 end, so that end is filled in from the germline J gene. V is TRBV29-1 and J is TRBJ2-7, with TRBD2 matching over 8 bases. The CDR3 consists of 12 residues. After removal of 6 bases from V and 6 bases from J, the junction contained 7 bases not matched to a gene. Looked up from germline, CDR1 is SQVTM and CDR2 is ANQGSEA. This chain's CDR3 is CSVKAGDGEQYF. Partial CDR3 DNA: TGCAGCGTGAAAGCGGGAGACGGCGAG.

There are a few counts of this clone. The chain's CDR3 is CASSEPRTLDTQYF. The CDR3 bases that were read are TGTGCCAGCAGTGAACCCCGGACACTAGATACG. The chain employs TRBV6-1 and TRBJ2-3; the D gene is possibly TRBD1 (5 bases). Read sequence stops 3 residues before the CDR3 end, and the germline J gene provides the missing end. V gave up 2 bases and J gave up 5 bases, with 11 bases separating them. Germline V gives CDR1 MNHNS, CDR2 SASEGT. The CDR3 has 14 residues.

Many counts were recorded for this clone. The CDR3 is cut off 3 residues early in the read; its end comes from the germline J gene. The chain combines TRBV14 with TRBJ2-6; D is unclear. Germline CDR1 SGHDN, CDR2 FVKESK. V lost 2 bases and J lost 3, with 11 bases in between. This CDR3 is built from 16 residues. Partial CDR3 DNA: TGTGCCAGCAGCCAATTACTGGGCCTTGGGGCCAACGTC. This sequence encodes CASSQLLGLGANV. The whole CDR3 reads CASSQLLGLGANVLTF.

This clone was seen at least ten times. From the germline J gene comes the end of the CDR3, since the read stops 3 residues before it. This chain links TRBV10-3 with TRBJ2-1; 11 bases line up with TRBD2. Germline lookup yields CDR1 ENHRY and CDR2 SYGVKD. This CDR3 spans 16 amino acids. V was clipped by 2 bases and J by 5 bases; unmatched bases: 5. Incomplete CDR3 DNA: TGTGCCATCAGTGAGGGTAGCGGGGGGGGTCACAATGAG. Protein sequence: CAISEGSGGGHNE. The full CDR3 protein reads CAISEGSGGGHNEQFF.

The CDR3 loop is CASSSGTGVFHEQFF. CDR3 bases read: TGTGCCAGTAGTAGCGGGACAGGGGTTTTTCATGAG. The chain recombines TRBV19 with TRBJ2-1, with TRBD1 matching 10 bases. The read is 3 residues too short to cover the CDR3 end, so that end is filled in from the germline J gene. This CDR3 is 15 amino acids long. V trimming: 4 bases; J trimming: 8 bases; junction bases outside the gene matches: 8. Germline CDR1 is LNHDA and CDR2 is SQIVND (reference sequence).